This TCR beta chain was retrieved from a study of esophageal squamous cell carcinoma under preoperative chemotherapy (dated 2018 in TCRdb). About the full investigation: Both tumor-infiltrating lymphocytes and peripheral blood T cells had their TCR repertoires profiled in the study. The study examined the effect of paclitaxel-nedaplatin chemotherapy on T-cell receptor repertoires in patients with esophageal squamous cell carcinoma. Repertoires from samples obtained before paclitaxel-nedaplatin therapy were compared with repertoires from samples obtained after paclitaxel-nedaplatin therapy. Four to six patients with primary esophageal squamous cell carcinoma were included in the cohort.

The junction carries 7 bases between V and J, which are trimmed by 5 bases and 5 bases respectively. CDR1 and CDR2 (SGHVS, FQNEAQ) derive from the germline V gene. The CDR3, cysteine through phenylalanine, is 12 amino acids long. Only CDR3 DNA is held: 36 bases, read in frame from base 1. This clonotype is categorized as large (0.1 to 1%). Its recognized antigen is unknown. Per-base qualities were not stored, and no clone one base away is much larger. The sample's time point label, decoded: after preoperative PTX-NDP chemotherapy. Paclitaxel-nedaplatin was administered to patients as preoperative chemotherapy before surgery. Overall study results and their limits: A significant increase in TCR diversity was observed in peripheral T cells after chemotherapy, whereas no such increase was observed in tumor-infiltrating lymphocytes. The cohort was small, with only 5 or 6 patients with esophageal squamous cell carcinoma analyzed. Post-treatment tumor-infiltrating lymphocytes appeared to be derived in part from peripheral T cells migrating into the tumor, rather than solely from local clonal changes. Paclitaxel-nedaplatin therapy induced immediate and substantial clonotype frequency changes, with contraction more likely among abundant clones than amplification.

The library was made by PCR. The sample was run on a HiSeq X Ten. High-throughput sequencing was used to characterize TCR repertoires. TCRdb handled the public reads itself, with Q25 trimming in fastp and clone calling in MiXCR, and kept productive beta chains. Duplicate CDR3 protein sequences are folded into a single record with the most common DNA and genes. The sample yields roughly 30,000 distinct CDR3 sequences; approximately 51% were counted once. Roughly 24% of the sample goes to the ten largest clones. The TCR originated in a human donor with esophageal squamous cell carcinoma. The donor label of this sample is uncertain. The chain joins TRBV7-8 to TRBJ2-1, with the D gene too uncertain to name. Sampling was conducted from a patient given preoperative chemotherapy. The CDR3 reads CASSSWNNEQFF. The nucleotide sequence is TGTGCCAGCAGCAGCTGGAACAATGAGCAGTTCTTC.